The sequence of this T cell receptor (beta chain) was determined in a study of T-cell reconstitution after alpha-beta-depleted transplantation in children. The V gene's germline CDR1 is MDHEN and CDR2 SYDVKM. The CDR3 has 15 amino acids. J lost 0 bases, V lost 6 bases, and 3 bases had no gene match. It was with unique molecular identifiers that the TCRbeta library was prepared. One entry per CDR3 protein, called by TCRdb with MiXCR from the PCR reads. This table has 700,000 to 950,000 distinct CDR3 sequences, 16% appearing once. Whole-study findings and limits: The study traced high day-60 TCRbeta diversity in some patients to surviving recipient T cells and thymic progenitors. By about two months after transplant, alpha-beta T cells reportedly arose from several hundred graft clones that had expanded. After one year, T-cell counts and TCRbeta diversity mostly came from new T cells.

This clonotype was detected a few times. Its antigen is unidentified. The clonotype was recovered from a male patient younger than 18 who had a stem cell transplant for acute lymphoblastic leukemia, so the T cells may come from the graft donor. V usage is TRBV28 and J usage is TRBJ2-1, with 9 bases matching TRBD1. The source was PBMCs, mostly from graft donor cells, collected 360 days after TCRalphabeta/CD19-depleted stem cell transplant. In DNA, the CDR3 is TGTGCCAGCAGGCTGACAGGGGGCTCCTACAATGAGCAGTTCTTC. Protein sequence: CASRLTGGSYNEQFF.